This entry concerns a single T cell receptor beta chain. Survey-level TCR beta sequencing used the immunoSEQ assay. TCRdb's table, derived via immunoSEQ multiplex PCR, lists solely in-frame clones and lacks some. The sample includes 40,000 to 55,000 clones, approximately 93% of them seen just once. CDR1 is SGHVS and CDR2 is FQNEAQ in the germline V gene. The CDR3 has 13 residues. V gave up 3 bases and J gave up 6 bases, with 11 bases separating them. This receptor was obtained from a middle-aged man with rheumatoid arthritis. The source material was PBMCs. The gene calls are TRBV7-8 and TRBJ1-2; maybe TRBD1 (6 bases). This CDR3 is CASSLGQLDGYTF. As DNA, the CDR3 is TGTGCCAGCAGCTTGGGACAATTGGATGGCTACACCTTC.